This TCR beta chain was observed in a study of blood T cells in healthy people across ages. Study-wide findings and caveats: Investigators treated diversity estimates from one million T cells as underestimates. The long-lived group displayed more naive CD4+ cells, plus higher diversity, than the aged donors did. Donor CMV status, an unknown factor, possibly confounded changes in expanded clonotypes. TCR beta diversity, measured per million T cells, fell in a roughly linear way with age.

On this clonotype itself: The antigen is not known.

Germline CDR1 SEHNR, CDR2 FQNEAQ (reference sequence). V lost 1 base and J lost 6, with 6 bases in between. This CDR3 spans 13 amino acids. PCR was performed a second time for roughly 6 to 12 cycles using a sample-barcoded 5' primer and a J-beta primer mix. One entry per CDR3 protein results from TCRdb running MiXCR on the 5' RACE reads. The sample lists about 640,000 distinct CDR3 sequences, around three fifths seen once, with around 37% in the top ten. The TCR comes from a man aged 60-69 years in good health. The rearrangement links TRBV7-9 to TRBJ2-2; D unclear. The sequencing input was blood. The CDR3 protein is CASSLGLSGELFF. The CDR3 nucleotides are TGTGCCAGCAGCTTAGGACTTTCCGGGGAGCTGTTTTTT. The whole variable domain, remainder taken from reference TRBV7-9 and TRBJ2-2, is DTGVSQNPRHKITKRGQNVTFRCDPISEHNRLYWYRQTLGQGPEFLTYFQNEAQLEKSRLLSDRFSAERPKGSFSTLEIQRTEQGDSAMYLCASSLGLSGELFFGEGSRLTVL.